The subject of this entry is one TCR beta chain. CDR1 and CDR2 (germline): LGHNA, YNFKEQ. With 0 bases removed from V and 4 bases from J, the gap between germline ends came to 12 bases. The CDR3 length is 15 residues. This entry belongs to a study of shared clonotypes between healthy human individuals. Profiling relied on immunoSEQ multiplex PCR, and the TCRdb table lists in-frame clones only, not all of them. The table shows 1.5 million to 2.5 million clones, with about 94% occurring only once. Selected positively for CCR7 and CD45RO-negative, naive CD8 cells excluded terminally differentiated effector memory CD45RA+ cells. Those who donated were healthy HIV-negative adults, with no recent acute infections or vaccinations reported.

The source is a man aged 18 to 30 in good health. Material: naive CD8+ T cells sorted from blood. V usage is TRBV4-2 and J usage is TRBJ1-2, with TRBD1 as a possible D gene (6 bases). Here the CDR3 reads CASSQEAGAGYGYTF. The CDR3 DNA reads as TGTGCCAGCAGCCAAGAGGCAGGGGCGGGCTATGGCTACACCTTC.